The present T cell receptor (beta chain) was sequenced within a study of cytomegalovirus exposure and HLA in healthy donors (dated by TCRdb to the late 2010s). About the full investigation: According to an earlier analysis of 550 to 750 of the donors, about 179 million T cells yielded over 90 million unique TCR beta sequences and 276 Gb of sequence data. An early release covering 550 to 700 HLA-typed donors comprised 250 to 350 gigabases of sequencing data and 85 million or so unique TCR sequences. Among the approximately 420 genotyped donors, roughly 80% belonged to the genetic ancestry cluster associated with self-reported Caucasian donors. The study was designed to test whether signatures of past pathogen exposure could be identified by cataloging public T cell receptors. Using immunosequencing, the study profiled T cell repertoires from 500 to 800 subjects and related those repertoires to cytomegalovirus serostatus. In addition to the first cohort of approximately 650 subjects, a separate validation cohort of 130 or so different subjects was used. The study combined high-throughput TCR immunosequencing, statistical association of individual TCRs with disease status, and machine learning to predict cytomegalovirus infection status. A later analysis re-examined previously published TCR beta repertoires from about 700 donors and added high-resolution HLA genotyping to investigate patterns of TCR occurrence. Rather than using new phenotypic data, the later analysis identified candidate immune exposures from TCR beta sequences and from how often those sequences occurred across donors. In an earlier analysis of 500 to 650 of the donors, high-throughput TCR beta sequencing was used to judge whether each TCR beta V gene segment behaved as functional or pseudogenic. Alongside the repertoire data, information on donor age, sex, ethnicity and CMV serostatus was compiled. A later genetic analysis took genome-wide SNP genotypes for about three fifths of the 666 donors and used that subset as a discovery cohort. Every discovery cohort repertoire had been produced on one sequencing platform. HLA typing included class I and class II loci at four-digit resolution. The number of donors typed differed by locus, with roughly 629-640 for A, B, C, DRB1 and DQB1, 522 for DQA1, 600 to 610 for DPA1, and around 430 for DPB1. Roughly 5 DR-DQ haplotypes were handled as single units for association and clustering because linkage in the cohort was strong. Among around 400 genotyped donors of the cohort, an average of approximately 240,000 unique TCR beta nucleotide sequences were sequenced per donor, roughly 20% of them non-productive. The research as a whole found: Over 15 rarely observed V segments, including chromosome 9 orphons, were excluded from the earlier analysis of approximately 500 of the donors because counts were too low. A later analysis found that TCR association rates varied across HLA loci, with DRB1 alleles showing the most associated TCRs and HLA-C alleles the fewest. Compared with the approximately 710-donor mean, donors in an Asian-associated ancestry cluster had fewer N-insertions in productive TCRs, according to a later genetic analysis. Only TCR beta chains were sequenced in this cohort, and the absence of alpha or paired-chain data limited detectable features. A later analysis found that HLA-associated TCR beta chains were more clonally expanded and had lower generation probabilities than equally common non-associated chains. For the cohort, immune exposure information was limited to CMV serostatus. The 87-base-pair reads could not distinguish some IMGT-functional V segments, including TRBV6-2 and TRBV6-3, so those segments were excluded. In an earlier analysis of fewer than 750 of the donors, most TCR beta V segments were observed in productive rearrangements about 90% or about 30% of the time, broadly matching IMGT annotations. A later analysis found that most CMV-associated TCR beta chains appeared HLA-restricted, with HLA associations seemingly driven largely by CMV exposure. Assigning TCR associations to individual alleles was difficult when HLA alleles, especially DR and DQ, strongly co-occurred. The authors suggested that the approach could potentially be generalized to other disease states and immunological phenotypes. Most TCR sequences were seen in very few donors, while some public TCRs were found in many individuals. HLA typing was unavailable for some donors at each locus, so association tests used only the typed subset. Sequencing depth was assumed to be roughly uniform across donors in the presence/absence analyses, though that assumption may not hold. Several of the top co-occurrence clusters appeared to be linked to parvovirus B19, influenza, CMV and Epstein-Barr virus, according to a later analysis. A later genetic analysis associated a missense DCLRE1C variant with V-gene and J-gene trimming of TCR beta chains, and an independent cohort replicated the association. In a later analysis, more than 15,000 TCR beta sequences were associated with specific HLA alleles at a false discovery rate of 0.05. A cluster of highly shared sequence variants was judged likely to represent a technical artifact of the sequencing pipeline. Correlated functional status among segregating V segments might reflect linkage disequilibrium, but an unknown experimental factor could not be ruled out. A few of the identified cytomegalovirus-associated TCR beta chains were confirmed in vitro to be specific for cytomegalovirus antigens. A total of about 150 TCR beta chains were listed by the study as associated with cytomegalovirus. The classifier was reported to diagnose cytomegalovirus status with high specificity and sensitivity in both the original cohort and the validation cohort. A further reported finding was that TCR beta sequences accurately predicted the HLA-A and HLA-B alleles for most subjects in the first cohort.

Receptor libraries were prepared by the immunoSEQ multiplex PCR assay. The multiplex PCR relied on a mix of 60 forward primers for TCR Vbeta segments and 13 reverse primers for TCR Jbeta segments. The CDR3 region of rearranged TCR beta genes was amplified from genomic DNA with a multiplex PCR assay. The amplified TCR beta libraries were sequenced on the Illumina HiSeq System as 87-base-pair reads. The original methods were these. In a later analysis, roughly 80 million unique TCR beta chains were counted across the 650 to 750 repertoires, and around 10 million of these chains were shared by at least two donors. Raw reads were error-corrected and collapsed into unique sequences with a nearest-neighbor algorithm that merged closely related sequences to remove PCR and sequencing errors. CDR3 sequences were aligned to IMGT reference sequences to assign V, D and J gene segments. For a sequence to be retained, a match of at least six nucleotides to both a V gene segment and a J gene segment was required. Rearrangements were classified as productive when the CDR3 lacked stop codons and remained in frame with V and J, and all other rearrangements were classified as non-productive. Following IMGT convention, CDR3 was defined as the stretch from the second conserved V-encoded cysteine to the conserved J-encoded phenylalanine. The earlier analysis of some 540 of the donors excluded any sequence lacking an unambiguous match to a single V gene segment. In an earlier analysis of around 590 of the donors, a V segment was called functional when productive rearrangements were above 56.7%, and segregating when the standard deviation between donors exceeded 5%. A statistical classification framework was developed to diagnose cytomegalovirus status using the catalog of TCR beta chain sequences. V and J gene assignment, in a later analysis, came from comparing TCR nucleotide sequences with IMGT/GENE-DB human TR gene sequences. The TCRdist pipeline was used in a later analysis to assign CDR3 sequences and most-parsimonious VDJ recombination scenarios. A later analysis defined each TCR beta chain by its CDR3 amino acid sequence plus V-gene family, and excluded reads lacking a unique V-gene family. To address suspected cross-contamination and a sequencing artifact, a later analysis removed 592 highly shared, low-generation-probability nucleotide sequences. For each public chain, a later analysis derived a clonal expansion index from normalized ranks of inferred template counts within each repertoire. A later analysis computed generation probabilities with a VDJ recombination model fitted to out-of-frame rearrangements, and checked the results against IGoR. In a later analysis, TCR-TCR, TCR-HLA and TCR-CMV co-occurrence was scored with hypergeometric tests, and a repertoire-size bias correction was applied to TCR pairs. A later analysis estimated false discovery rates by permuting HLA or CMV assignments 20 times. In a later analysis, co-occurring TCRs were grouped using DBSCAN, and TCRdist sequence similarity was added for clustering within HLA-allele-positive subsets. Co-occurrence clustering excluded repertoires with fewer than 30,000 or more than 120,000 public chains, plus five with anomalous nucleotide sharing. Not all clones reach the TCRdb copy of this immuneACCESS table, which keeps in-frame sequences only. Checked studies attribute under half of the gap to unresolved V genes and leave the rest unexplained. V and J calls and clone size come straight from that table; D and trimming were deduced from the DNA. In this sample the table shows 200,000 to 250,000 clones, 77% of which occur a single time. The ten top clones hold around 2.8% of the sample.

The cohort comprised under 700 healthy bone marrow donors. Cohort members were all nominally healthy when sampled, although unrecorded immune exposures were likely present. The donor was CMV seropositive and belonged to the group of 250 to 300 seropositive cohort members. A peripheral blood sample was provided by each donor, and peripheral blood mononuclear cells were used for TCR beta sequencing. Genomic DNA was extracted from the blood cell samples with the Qiagen DNeasy Blood Extraction Kit. Concerning this clone itself: Its antigen is currently not known. The input lacks base qualities; no much larger clone sits a single base away.

The germline V gene specifies SGHRS as CDR1 and YFSETQ as CDR2. Including the terminal cysteine and phenylalanine, the CDR3 comprises 16 residues. Left in the record is the CDR3 DNA by itself, 48 bases read in frame from the first base. Clipping removes 0 bases from V and 0 bases from J, with 3 as the unmatched junction base count. The chain was built from TRBV5-1 and TRBJ2-4, with 7 bases matching TRBD1. This TCR came from a woman aged 60-75 years in good health and CMV-seropositive. Sequences were obtained from PBMCs. The DNA reads as follows: TGCGCCAGCAGCTTGGGACAGGGTATAGCCAAAAACATTCAGTACTTC. Its coded protein is CASSLGQGIAKNIQYF.